The following is a T cell receptor (beta chain) sequence with its context. In its sample, this clone was seen once. Its binding antigen is unknown. Base qualities are not at hand, and no much larger clone is one base apart. The data were obtained in a study of blood T cell repertoires in COVID-19 (TCRdb year 2020). For the study in its entirety: Samples covering the acute and convalescent phases of COVID-19 were provided by collaborators in the United States, Italy and Spain. The prospective study material was composed of cDNA or gDNA derived from T cells, B-cell-depleted T cells, or PBMCs. Subjects who had been exposed to COVID-19, were actively infected with it, or had recovered from it provided the deeply sampled blood TCRbeta repertoires that made up the dataset. The repertoires were released in a freely available public database meant as a resource for research on the immune response to SARS-CoV-2. Samples were obtained from the ongoing ImmuneRACE study (first 160 participants) and from some 1,200 subjects provided by 6 global collaborators. Nearly every sample came with metadata listing a de-identified subject ID, COVID-19 status, age in years and sex. Where HLA class I and class II types were available, the types were taken from metadata supplied by the sample provider, not from assay-based typing. The research as a whole found: How much clinical and demographic metadata was included differed by source and by participant, and the metadata was provided uncurated.

TCRbeta CDR3 regions were amplified from genomic DNA using the immunoSEQ Assay, a bias-controlled multiplex PCR. Per the source publication's procedure: The number of nucleated cells in each sample was estimated from the amplification of reference gene primers within the assay. To quantify the absolute abundance of each unique TCRbeta CDR3 rearrangement, sequence reads were collapsed and filtered. Productive Simpson clonality was computed per sample as the square root of Simpson's diversity index over productive rearrangements. Imported from immuneACCESS, the table was reduced by TCRdb to in-frame sequences with V and J called. These copies leave out some clones; in studies compared against another copy, an unresolved V gene accounts for under half, and the cause of the remainder is not known. V, J and clone size were drawn from that table, and D and trimming were deduced from the DNA. The sample profile shows around 86,000 clones; around 87% of them were found once. The ten top clones hold 7% to 9% of the sample.

From a lookup of the germline V gene (reference sequence), CDR1 and CDR2 are LGHDT and YNNKEL. Ends trimmed: V by 4 bases, J by 5 bases; bases unmatched to a gene: 10. Reading from cysteine to phenylalanine, the CDR3 counts 16 amino acids. Left in the record is the CDR3 DNA by itself, 48 bases read in frame from the first base. Collaborating institutions collected whole blood in K2EDTA tubes following their own protocols. For TCRbeta analysis, collaborators shipped samples in one of three forms: frozen whole blood, isolated PBMCs, or DNA extracted from either of those sample types. The sample consisted of peripheral blood. The clonotype originates from a human donor with acute or convalescent COVID-19. The donor label of this sample is uncertain. The rearranged chain carries TRBV3-1 (or the pseudogene TRBV3-2) and TRBJ2-7; 11 of the junction bases match TRBD1. CDR3 loop: CASSPEKRTGGHEQYF. The nucleotide sequence is given as TGTGCCAGCAGCCCCGAGAAAAGGACAGGGGGCCACGAGCAGTACTTC.